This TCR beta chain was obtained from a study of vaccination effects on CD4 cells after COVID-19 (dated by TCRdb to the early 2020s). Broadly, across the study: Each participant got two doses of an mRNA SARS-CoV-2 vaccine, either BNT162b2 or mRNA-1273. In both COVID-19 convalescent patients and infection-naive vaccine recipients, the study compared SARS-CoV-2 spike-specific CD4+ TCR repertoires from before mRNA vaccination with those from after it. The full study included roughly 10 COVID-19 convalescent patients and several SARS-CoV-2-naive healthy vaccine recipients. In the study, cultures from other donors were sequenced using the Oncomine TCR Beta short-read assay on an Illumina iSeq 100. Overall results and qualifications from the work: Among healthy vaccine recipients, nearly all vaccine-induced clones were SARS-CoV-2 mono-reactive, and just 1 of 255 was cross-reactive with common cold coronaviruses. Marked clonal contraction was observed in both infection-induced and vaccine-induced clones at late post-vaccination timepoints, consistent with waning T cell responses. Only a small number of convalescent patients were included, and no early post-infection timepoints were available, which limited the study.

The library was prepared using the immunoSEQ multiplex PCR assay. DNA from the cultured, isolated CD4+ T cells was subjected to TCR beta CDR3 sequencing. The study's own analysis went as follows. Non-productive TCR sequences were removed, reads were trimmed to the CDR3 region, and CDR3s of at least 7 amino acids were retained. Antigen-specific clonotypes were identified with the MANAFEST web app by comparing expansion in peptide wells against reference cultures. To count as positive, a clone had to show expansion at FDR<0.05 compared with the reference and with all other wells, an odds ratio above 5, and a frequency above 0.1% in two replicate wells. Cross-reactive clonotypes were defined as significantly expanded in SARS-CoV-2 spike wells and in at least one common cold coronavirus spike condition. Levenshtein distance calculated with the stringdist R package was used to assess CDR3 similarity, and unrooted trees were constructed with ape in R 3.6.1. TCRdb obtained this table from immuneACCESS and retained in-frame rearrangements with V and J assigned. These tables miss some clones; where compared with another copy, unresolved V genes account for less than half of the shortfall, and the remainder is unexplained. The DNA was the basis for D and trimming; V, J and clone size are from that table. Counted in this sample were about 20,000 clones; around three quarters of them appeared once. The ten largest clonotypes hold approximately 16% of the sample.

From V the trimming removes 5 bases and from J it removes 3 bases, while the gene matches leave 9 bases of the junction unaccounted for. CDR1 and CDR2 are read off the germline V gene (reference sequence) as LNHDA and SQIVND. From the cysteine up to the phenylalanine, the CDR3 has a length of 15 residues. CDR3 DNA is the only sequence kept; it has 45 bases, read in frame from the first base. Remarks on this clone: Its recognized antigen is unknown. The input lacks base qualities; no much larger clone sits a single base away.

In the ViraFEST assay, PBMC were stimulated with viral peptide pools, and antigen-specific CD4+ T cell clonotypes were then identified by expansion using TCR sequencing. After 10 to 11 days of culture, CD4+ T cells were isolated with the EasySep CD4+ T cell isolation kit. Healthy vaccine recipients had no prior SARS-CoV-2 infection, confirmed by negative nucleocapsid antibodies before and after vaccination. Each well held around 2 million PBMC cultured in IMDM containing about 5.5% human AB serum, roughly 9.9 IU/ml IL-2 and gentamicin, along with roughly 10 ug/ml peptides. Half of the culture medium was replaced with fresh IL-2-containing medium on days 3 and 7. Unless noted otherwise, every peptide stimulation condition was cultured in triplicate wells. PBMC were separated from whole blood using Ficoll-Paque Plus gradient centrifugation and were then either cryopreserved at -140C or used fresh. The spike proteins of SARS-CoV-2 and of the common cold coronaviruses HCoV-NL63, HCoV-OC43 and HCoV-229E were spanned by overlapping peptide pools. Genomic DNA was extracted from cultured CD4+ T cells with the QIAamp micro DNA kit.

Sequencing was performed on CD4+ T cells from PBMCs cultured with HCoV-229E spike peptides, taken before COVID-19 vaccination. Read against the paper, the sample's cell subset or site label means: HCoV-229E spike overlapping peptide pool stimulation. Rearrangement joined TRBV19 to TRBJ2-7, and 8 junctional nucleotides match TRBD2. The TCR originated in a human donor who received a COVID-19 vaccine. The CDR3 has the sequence CASSPRGGQDYEQYF. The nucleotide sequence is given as TGTGCCAGTAGTCCTCGGGGGGGCCAGGACTACGAGCAGTACTTC.